The present TCR beta chain was sequenced within a study of cytomegalovirus exposure and HLA in healthy donors. General study points: Whilst most TCR sequences proved rare, a subset of public TCRs occurred across many donors.

In regard to this clone: Antigen unknown.

V lost 3 bases, J lost 3 bases, and 15 bases lay in between. The length of the CDR3 is 15 residues. The germline CDR1 and CDR2 sequences are SGHTS and YDEGEE. The PCR contained 60 Vbeta and 13 Jbeta primers. As processed by the authors: A later analysis tallied about 80 million unique TCR beta chains, around 11 million of them shared. Using immunoSEQ multiplex PCR, the repertoire was profiled, and TCRdb retains in-frame clones only, with some absent. From that table come the V and J calls and clone size; the DNA was used to work out D and trimming. The data show roughly 150,000 clones, more than 65% seen once.

This clonotype was sampled from a young woman in good health and CMV-seronegative. The rearrangement links TRBV5-8 to TRBJ1-1, with D tentatively TRBD1 (6 bases). The material sequenced was PBMCs. Here the CDR3 reads CASSYTQGYDTEAFF. CDR3 coding DNA: TGTGCCAGCAGCTACACCCAGGGGTATGACACTGAAGCTTTCTTT.